The 12 T cell receptor beta chains listed next were all sequenced from one sample in a study of T cell responses to AZD1222 COVID-19 vaccine. This table comes from immunoSEQ multiplex PCR, and its TCRdb copy is limited to in-frame clones, with some not included. The table shows 90,000 to 120,000 clones, with nearly 90% occurring only once. Sequences were derived from peripheral blood, sampled 28 days after the second AZD1222 dose. All receptors derive from an adult who received the AZD1222 COVID-19 vaccine.

The chain has TRBV7-9 and TRBJ2-2; 7 nucleotides match TRBD1. CDR1 and CDR2 (germline): SEHNR, FQNEAQ (reference sequence). This CDR3 is built from 16 residues. J gave up 3 bases and V 4 bases, and 8 bases lay outside the gene matches. CDR3: CASSWAGTGDTGELFF. The CDR3 nucleotides are TGTGCCAGCAGCTGGGCCGGCACAGGGGACACCGGGGAGCTGTTTTTT.

The J gene is TRBJ1-5, the V gene TRBV3-1 (or the pseudogene TRBV3-2); D gene uncertain. The CDR3 is 15 residues long. Trimming pared 1 base from V and 3 bases from J, leaving 10 bases between. Germline V gives CDR1 LGHDT, CDR2 YNNKEL (reference sequence). CDR3 bases: TGTGCCAGCAGCCAAGGAGACCGCTACAATCAGCCCCAGCATTTT. Amino acids: CASSQGDRYNQPQHF.

V is TRBV4-2 and J is TRBJ2-7; the D is unclear. The V gene lost 0 bases and the J gene lost 0 bases, with 15 bases spanning the gap. Germline-derived CDR1 and CDR2 are LGHNA and YNFKEQ. The CDR3 sequence is 17 residues long. The CDR3 DNA follows: TGTGCCAGCAGCCAAGAAGCCGTGAGCTCTTCCTCCTACGAGCAGTACTTC. Its translation is CASSQEAVSSSSYEQYF.

The chain couples TRBV2 to TRBJ2-2; tentatively, D is TRBD1 or TRBD2 (5 bases each). Trimming removed 7 bases at V and 4 bases at J, with 13 bases between. Germline V gene sequence: CDR1 SNHLY, CDR2 FYNNEI. This CDR3 comprises 14 residues. This CDR3 reads CASTLDGATGELFF. In DNA, the CDR3 is TGTGCCAGCACCCTGGACGGGGCCACCGGGGAGCTGTTTTTT.

Comment on this clone: Germline is not matched at one junction end, which may reflect a read error. The J gene is TRBJ1-2, the V gene TRBV6-1; 8 nucleotides align to TRBD1. The CDR3 runs 15 residues. CDR1 MNHNS and CDR2 SASEGT come from the germline V gene. DNA for the CDR3: TGTGCCAGCTGTGATCCGGGACAGGCCGCCTATGGCTACACCTTC. Residues: CASCDPGQAAYGYTF.

This clone was counted a single time. The J gene is TRBJ1-5, the V gene TRBV27; D not resolved. This CDR3 region has 14 residues. Germline CDR1 is MNHEY and CDR2 is SMNVEV (reference sequence). Between the trimmed V and J ends, which lost 3 bases and 2 bases, there was a span of 8 bases. In nucleotides, the CDR3 is TGTGCCAGCAGTTTTGGCTTGGGCAATCAGCCCCAGCATTTT. This codes for CASSFGLGNQPQHF.

This clone was detected once. The rearrangement links TRBV6-5 to TRBJ1-2; the D is unclear. V lost 7 bases and J lost 14, with 23 bases in between. Germline loops: CDR1 MNHEY, CDR2 SVGAGI. The CDR3 covers 13 residues. CDR3 region: CASNPNDGGSGTF. The CDR3 coding sequence is TGTGCCAGCAATCCCAACGATGGTGGAAGTGGAACCTTC.

V and J are TRBV27 and TRBJ1-3; no clear D gene. This CDR3 spans 12 amino acids. The ends were cut back, 6 bases at V and 4 bases at J, with 7 bases in the middle. Looked up from germline, CDR1 is MNHEY and CDR2 is SMNVEV (reference sequence). The CDR3 spells CASRGPGNTIYF. The CDR3 coding sequence is TGTGCCAGCAGAGGGCCCGGAAACACCATATATTTT.

J is TRBJ2-2 and V is TRBV15; TRBD1 might be the D (6 bases). The CDR3 totals 14 residues. The germline CDR1 and CDR2 sequences are LNHNV and YYDKDF (reference sequence). Trimming pared 9 bases from V and 2 bases from J, leaving 13 bases between. CDR3 in DNA: TGTGCCACTGGTCCAGGGGTAAACACCGGGGAGCTGTTTTTT. Its protein is CATGPGVNTGELFF.

This chain links TRBV7-8 with TRBJ1-5, with 9 bases matching TRBD1. The germline gives CDR1 SGHVS, CDR2 FQNEAQ. There are 15 residues in the CDR3. The ends lost 5 bases at V and 6 bases at J; junction bases unmatched: 8. DNA for the CDR3: TGTGCCAGCAGCCGAGGGGGGACAGGGACTCAGCCCCAGCATTTT. Translating gives CASSRGGTGTQPQHF.

The V and J genes are TRBV4-1 and TRBJ1-5; D possibly corresponds to TRBD1 (5 bases). The CDR3 is made up of 16 amino acids. From germline, CDR1 is MGHRA and CDR2 YSYEKL. The V end lost 1 base, the J end lost 7 bases, and 17 bases lay between the germline ends. The CDR3 reads CASSQVWQGERQPQHF. Written as DNA, the CDR3 is TGCGCCAGCAGCCAAGTGTGGCAGGGAGAAAGGCAGCCCCAGCATTTT.

V usage is TRBV27 and J usage is TRBJ1-1; TRBD1 agrees at 7 bases. V was pared by 6 bases and J by 1 base, with 5 bases of the junction left unmatched. The germline CDR1 and CDR2 sequences are MNHEY and SMNVEV (reference sequence). The CDR3 is made up of 14 amino acids. CDR3 residues: CASSPYRGNTEAFF. CDR3 sequence (DNA): TGTGCCAGCAGCCCTTACAGGGGGAACACTGAAGCTTTCTTT.